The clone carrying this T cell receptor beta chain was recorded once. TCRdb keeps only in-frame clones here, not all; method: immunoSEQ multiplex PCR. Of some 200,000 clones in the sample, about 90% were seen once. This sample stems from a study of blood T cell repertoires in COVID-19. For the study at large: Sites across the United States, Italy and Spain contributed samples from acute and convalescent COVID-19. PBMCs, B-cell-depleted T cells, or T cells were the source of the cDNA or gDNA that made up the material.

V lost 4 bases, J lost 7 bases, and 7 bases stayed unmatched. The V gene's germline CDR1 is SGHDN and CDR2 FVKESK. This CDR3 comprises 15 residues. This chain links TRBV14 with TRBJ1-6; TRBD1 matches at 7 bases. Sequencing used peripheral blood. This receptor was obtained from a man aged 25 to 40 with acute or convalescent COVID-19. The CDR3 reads CASSLLTGSNSPLHF. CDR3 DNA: TGTGCCAGCAGCCTATTGACAGGGTCGAATTCACCCCTCCACTTT.